This T cell receptor beta chain was recovered during a study of cytomegalovirus exposure and HLA in healthy donors. In the PCR, 60 Vbeta and 13 Jbeta primers were used. The assay was immunoSEQ multiplex PCR, and TCRdb's table has in-frame clones only and misses some. The sample lists tens of thousands of clones; roughly 70% were seen once. Germline CDR1 MGHRA, CDR2 YSYEKL. The CDR3 totals 15 residues. Trimming took off 1 base at V and 6 bases at J, with 12 bases between the two ends. What was sequenced was PBMCs. The origin of this receptor is a man aged 45-60 years in good health and CMV-seropositive. The chain has TRBV4-1 and TRBJ2-2, with a tentative D call TRBD2 (6 bases). In DNA, the CDR3 is TGCGCCAGCAGCCAAGTTAGTCTAGCGCCCGGGGAGCTGTTTTTT. It translates to CASSQVSLAPGELFF.